This TCR beta chain was obtained from a study of T cell responses to AZD1222 COVID-19 vaccine. Study outcomes and limitations: Seropositive status at baseline applied to only 5 or 6 AZD1222 recipients. An increase in Spike-specific TCR breadth and depth was observed after two AZD1222 doses. Reportedly, nearly half of unique spike TCRs recognized epitopes outside B.1.351/B.1.1.7 mutations. Spike-wide coverage was observed for vaccine-associated CD4 TCRs, with dominant responses at 160-218 and 743-854.

Data came from immunoSEQ multiplex PCR; TCRdb stores just in-frame clones and leaves some out. This sample has more than 75,000 clones, with just over 90% found just once. As regards this clone: The antigen is undetermined.

The CDR3 is 12 residues long. Germline V gene lookup returns CDR1 MDHEN and CDR2 SYDVKM. Trimming left V 0 bases short and J 1 base short, with 0 bases between. This sample comprised peripheral blood, obtained 28 days after the second AZD1222 dose. This chain connects TRBV28 to TRBJ1-1; D is unclear. The receptor's source is an adult who received the AZD1222 COVID-19 vaccine. The CDR3 bases are TGTGCCAGCAGTTTATGGAACACTGAAGCTTTCTTT. This encodes CASSLWNTEAFF.